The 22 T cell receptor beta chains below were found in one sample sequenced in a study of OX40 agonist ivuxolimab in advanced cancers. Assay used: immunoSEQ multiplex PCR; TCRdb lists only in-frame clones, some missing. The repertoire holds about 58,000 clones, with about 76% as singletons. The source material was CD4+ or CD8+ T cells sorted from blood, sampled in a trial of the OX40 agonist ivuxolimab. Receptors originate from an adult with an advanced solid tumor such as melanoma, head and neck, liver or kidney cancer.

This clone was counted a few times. The CDR3 coding sequence is TGTGCCTGGAGTGCTACGACAGGCCTGCCATATTTT. Encoded protein: CAWSATTGLPYF. V and J are TRBV30 and TRBJ1-3; possible D gene TRBD1, 6 bases. CDR3 length: 12 residues. Trimming shortened V by 1 base and J by 15 bases, and 16 bases separated the two germline ends. CDR1 GTSNPN and CDR2 SVGIG come from the germline V gene (reference sequence).

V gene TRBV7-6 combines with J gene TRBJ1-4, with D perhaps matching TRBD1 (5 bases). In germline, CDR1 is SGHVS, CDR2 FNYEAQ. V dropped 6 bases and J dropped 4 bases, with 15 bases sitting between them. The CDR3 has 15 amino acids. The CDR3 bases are TGTGCCAGCAGAAGGGGCGCGCGGTTTAATGAAAAACTGTTTTTT. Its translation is CASRRGARFNEKLFF.

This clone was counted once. This CDR3 reads CASSLNRDGEQYF. CDR3 coding DNA: TGCGCCAGCAGCTTGAACAGGGATGGGGAGCAGTACTTC. J is TRBJ2-7 and V is TRBV5-1; weak D call: TRBD1 (6 bases). Trimming took 1 base from V and 7 from J, leaving 12 bases between them. This CDR3 spans 13 amino acids. Germline CDR1 SGHRS, CDR2 YFSETQ.

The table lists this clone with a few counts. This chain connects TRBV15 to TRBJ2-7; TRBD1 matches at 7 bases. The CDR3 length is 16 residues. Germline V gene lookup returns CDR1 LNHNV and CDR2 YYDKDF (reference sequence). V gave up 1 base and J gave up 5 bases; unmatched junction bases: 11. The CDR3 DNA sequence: TGTGCCACCAGCAGAGTATTGACAGGGATTACGGACGAGCAGTACTTC. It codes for CATSRVLTGITDEQYF.

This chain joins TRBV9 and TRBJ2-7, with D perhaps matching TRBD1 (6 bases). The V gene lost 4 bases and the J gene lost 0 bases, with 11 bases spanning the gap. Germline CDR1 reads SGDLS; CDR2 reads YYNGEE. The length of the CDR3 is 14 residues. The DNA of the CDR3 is TGTGCCAGCAGCCGGACAGACTACTCCTACGAGCAGTACTTC. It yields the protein CASSRTDYSYEQYF.

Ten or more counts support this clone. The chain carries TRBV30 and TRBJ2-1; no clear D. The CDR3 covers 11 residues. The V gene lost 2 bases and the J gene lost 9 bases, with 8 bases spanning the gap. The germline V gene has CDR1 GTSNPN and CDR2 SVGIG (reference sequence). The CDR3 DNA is TGTGCCTGGAGTAGAGTTACTGAGCAGTTCTTC. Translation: CAWSRVTEQFF.

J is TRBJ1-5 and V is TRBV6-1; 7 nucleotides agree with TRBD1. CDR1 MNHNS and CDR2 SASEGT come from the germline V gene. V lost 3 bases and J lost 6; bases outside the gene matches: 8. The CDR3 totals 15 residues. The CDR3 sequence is CASSDRQGVSQPQHF. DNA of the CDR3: TGTGCCAGCAGTGACCGACAGGGTGTGAGTCAGCCCCAGCATTTT.

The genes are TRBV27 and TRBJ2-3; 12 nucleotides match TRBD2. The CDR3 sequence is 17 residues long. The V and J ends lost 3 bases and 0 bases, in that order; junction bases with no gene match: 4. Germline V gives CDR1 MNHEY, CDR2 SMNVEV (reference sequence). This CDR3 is CASSFRTSGVSTDTQYF. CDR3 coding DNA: TGTGCCAGCAGTTTTAGGACTAGCGGGGTTAGCACAGATACGCAGTATTTT.

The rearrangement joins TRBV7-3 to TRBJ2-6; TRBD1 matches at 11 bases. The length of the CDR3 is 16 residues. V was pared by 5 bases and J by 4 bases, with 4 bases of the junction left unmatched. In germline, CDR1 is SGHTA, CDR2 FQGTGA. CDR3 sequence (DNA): TGTGCCAGCAGCCCGGACAGGGGGCTCGGGGCCAACGTCCTGACTTTC. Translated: CASSPDRGLGANVLTF.

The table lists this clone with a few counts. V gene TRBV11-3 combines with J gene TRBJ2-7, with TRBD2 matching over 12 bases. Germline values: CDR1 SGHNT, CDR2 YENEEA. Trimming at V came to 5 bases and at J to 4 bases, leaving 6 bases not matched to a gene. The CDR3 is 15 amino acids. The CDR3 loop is CASSARTSGIYEQYF. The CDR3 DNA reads TGTGCCAGCAGCGCCAGGACTAGCGGGATTTACGAGCAGTACTTC.

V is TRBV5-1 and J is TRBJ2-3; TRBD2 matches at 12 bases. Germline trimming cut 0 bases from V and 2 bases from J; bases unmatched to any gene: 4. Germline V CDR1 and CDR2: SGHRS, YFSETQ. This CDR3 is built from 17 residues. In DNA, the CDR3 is TGCGCCAGCAGCTTGGGGCCTAGCGGGAGGGACACAGATACGCAGTATTTT. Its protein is CASSLGPSGRDTDTQYF.

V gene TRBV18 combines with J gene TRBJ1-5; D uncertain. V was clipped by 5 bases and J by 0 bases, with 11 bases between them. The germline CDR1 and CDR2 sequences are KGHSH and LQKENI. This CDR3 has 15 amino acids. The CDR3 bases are TGTGCCAGCTCAGTCTCCGGGTCTAGCAATCAGCCCCAGCATTTT. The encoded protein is CASSVSGSSNQPQHF.

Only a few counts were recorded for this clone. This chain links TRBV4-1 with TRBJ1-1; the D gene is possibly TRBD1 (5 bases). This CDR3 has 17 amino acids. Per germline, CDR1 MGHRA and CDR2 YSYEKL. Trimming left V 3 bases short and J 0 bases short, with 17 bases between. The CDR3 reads CASSQGLARDLNTEAFF. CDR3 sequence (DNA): TGCGCCAGCAGCCAGGGATTGGCCCGGGACTTGAACACTGAAGCTTTCTTT.

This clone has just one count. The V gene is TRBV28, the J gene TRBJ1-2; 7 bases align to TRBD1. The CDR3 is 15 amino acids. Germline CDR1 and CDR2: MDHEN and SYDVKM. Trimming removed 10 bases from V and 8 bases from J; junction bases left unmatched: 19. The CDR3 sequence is CATALGTAQFEGYTF. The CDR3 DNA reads TGTGCCACAGCTCTCGGGACAGCCCAATTTGAGGGCTACACCTTC.

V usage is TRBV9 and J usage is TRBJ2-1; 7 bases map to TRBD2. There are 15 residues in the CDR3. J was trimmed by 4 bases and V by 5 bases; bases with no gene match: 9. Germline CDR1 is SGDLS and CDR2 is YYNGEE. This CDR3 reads CASSPREGNYNEQFF. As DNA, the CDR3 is TGTGCCAGCAGTCCGAGGGAGGGCAATTACAATGAGCAGTTCTTC.

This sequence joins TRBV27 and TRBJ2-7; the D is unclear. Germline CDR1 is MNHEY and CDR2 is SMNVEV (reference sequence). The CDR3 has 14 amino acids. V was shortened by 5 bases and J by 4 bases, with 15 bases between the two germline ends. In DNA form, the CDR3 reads TGTGCCAGCAGTGTGCTGGGTCGCTATTACGAGCAGTACTTC. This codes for CASSVLGRYYEQYF.

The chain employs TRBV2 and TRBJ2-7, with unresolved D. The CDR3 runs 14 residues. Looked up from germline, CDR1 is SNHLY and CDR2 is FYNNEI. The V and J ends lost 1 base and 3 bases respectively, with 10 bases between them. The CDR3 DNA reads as TGTGCCAGCAGTGAAGAAGCAGTCGGCTACGAGCAGTACTTC. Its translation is CASSEEAVGYEQYF. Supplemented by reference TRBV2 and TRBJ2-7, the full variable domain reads EPEVTQTPSHQVTQMGQEVILRCVPISNHLYFYWYRQILGQKVEFLVSFYNNEISEKSEIFDDQFSVERPDGSNFTLKIRSTKLEDSAMYFCASSEEAVGYEQYFGPGTRLTVT.

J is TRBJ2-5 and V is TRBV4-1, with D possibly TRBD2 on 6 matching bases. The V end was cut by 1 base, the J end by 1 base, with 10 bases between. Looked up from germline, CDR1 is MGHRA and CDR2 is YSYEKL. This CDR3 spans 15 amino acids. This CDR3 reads CASSQVVGGQETQYF. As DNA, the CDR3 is TGCGCCAGCAGCCAAGTGGTGGGGGGCCAAGAGACCCAGTACTTC.

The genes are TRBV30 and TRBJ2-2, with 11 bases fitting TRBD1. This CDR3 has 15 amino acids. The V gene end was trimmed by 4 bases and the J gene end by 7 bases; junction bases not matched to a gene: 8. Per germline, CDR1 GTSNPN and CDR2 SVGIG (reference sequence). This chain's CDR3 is CAWTRTGGLGGELFF. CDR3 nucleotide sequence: TGTGCCTGGACCCGGACAGGGGGCTTGGGCGGGGAGCTGTTTTTT.

CDR3 protein: CASSYSREGGNEQFF. CDR3 nucleotides: TGCGCCAGCAGCTACTCCCGGGAGGGGGGCAATGAGCAGTTCTTC. The V and J genes are TRBV5-1 and TRBJ2-1; 8 nucleotides match TRBD2. The germline V gene encodes CDR1 SGHRS and CDR2 YFSETQ. V gave up 3 bases and J gave up 6 bases; unmatched junction bases: 8. This CDR3 is 15 amino acids long.

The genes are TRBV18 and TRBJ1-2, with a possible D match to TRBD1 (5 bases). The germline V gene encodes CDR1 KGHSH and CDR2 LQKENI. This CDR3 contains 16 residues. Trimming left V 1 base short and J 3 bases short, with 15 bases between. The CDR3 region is CASSPLQGGVDYGYTF. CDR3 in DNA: TGTGCCAGCTCACCACTCCAGGGAGGGGTTGACTATGGCTACACCTTC.

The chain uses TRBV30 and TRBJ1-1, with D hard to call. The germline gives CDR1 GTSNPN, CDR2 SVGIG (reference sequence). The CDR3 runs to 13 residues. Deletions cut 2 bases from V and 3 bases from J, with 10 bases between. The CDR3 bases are TGTGCCTGGAGTACGAATAGGGACACTGAAGCTTTCTTT. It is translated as CAWSTNRDTEAFF.